One and the same sample provided the 31 T cell receptor beta chains below, sequenced in a study of beta chain features in type 1 diabetes (dated by TCRdb to about 2018). Library preparation employed the immunoSEQ multiplex PCR assay. The entire amount of isolated RNA was reverse transcribed using the High Capacity cDNA Reverse Transcription Kit, so the sequenced TCRB transcripts were expressed ones. TCRdb provides this immuneACCESS table in a form limited to in-frame rearrangements. Some clones are lacking; in checked studies, under half of them reflect an unresolved V gene, and why the rest are absent is not known. In this sample the table shows 810,000 or so clones, 15% to 20% of which occur a single time. The top ten clonotypes cover around 0.02% of the sample. The sequencing sample was made of naive CD4+ T cells from blood. The cell subset or site label, as the study defines it: true naive CD4+ T cells. The receptors were gathered from a woman between 18 and 30 years old in good health.

V is TRBV7-9 and J is TRBJ2-5; D might be TRBD1 (5 bases). The CDR3 is 15 residues long. Trimming took off 1 base at V and 1 base at J, with 10 bases between the two ends. Per germline, CDR1 SEHNR and CDR2 FQNEAQ (reference sequence). CDR3 in amino acids: CASSLVATAQETQYF. The DNA of the CDR3 is TGTGCCAGCAGCTTAGTGGCGACAGCCCAAGAGACCCAGTACTTC. The whole variable domain, remainder taken from reference TRBV7-9 and TRBJ2-5, is DTGVSQNPRHKITKRGQNVTFRCDPISEHNRLYWYRQTLGQGPEFLTYFQNEAQLEKSRLLSDRFSAERPKGSFSTLEIQRTEQGDSAMYLCASSLVATAQETQYFGPGTRLLVL.

The chain joins TRBV19 to TRBJ2-1, with 10 bases identical to TRBD2. The germline V gene has CDR1 LNHDA and CDR2 SQIVND (reference sequence). The trim removed 4 bases at V and 8 bases at J, leaving 5 bases unmatched. The CDR3 is 14 amino acids. CDR3 DNA sequence: TGTGCCAGTAGTAAGCCTAGCGGGAGCGATGAGCAGTTCTTC. This encodes CASSKPSGSDEQFF.

This clone was seen a handful of times. The chain uses TRBV4-2 and TRBJ1-2, with 10 bases lining up with TRBD1. The CDR3 is 16 residues long. Germline V gene lookup returns CDR1 LGHNA and CDR2 YNFKEQ. Trimming cost V 1 base and J 11 bases; bases outside gene matches: 13. CDR3 amino acids: CASSQASGDRGSGYTF. In nucleotides, the CDR3 is TGTGCCAGCAGCCAAGCTTCGGGGGACAGGGGATCAGGGTACACCTTC.

This clone was counted between two and nine times. The V call is TRBV28, the J call TRBJ2-3, with 10 bases identical to TRBD2. The J segment lost 2 bases and the V segment lost 5 bases, leaving 1 base of the junction unmatched. Germline CDR1 and CDR2: MDHEN and SYDVKM. The CDR3 covers 14 residues. CDR3 DNA sequence: TGTGCCAGCAGTGGACTAGCGGCCACAGATACGCAGTATTTT. It encodes CASSGLAATDTQYF. Looking up the rest from reference TRBV28 and TRBJ2-3 gives the full variable domain: DVKVTQSSRYLVKRTGEKVFLECVQDMDHENMFWYRQDPGLGLRLIYFSYDVKMKEKGDIPEGYSVSREKKERFSLILESASTNQTSMYLCASSGLAATDTQYFGPGTRLTVL.

The V gene is TRBV7-3, the J gene TRBJ1-1; D is unresolved. V was shortened by 0 bases and J by 6 bases, with 8 bases between the two germline ends. This CDR3 has 13 amino acids. Germline-derived CDR1 and CDR2 are SGHTA and FQGTGA. The CDR3 bases are TGTGCCAGCAGCTTAACGAGGGAGGCTGAAGCTTTCTTT. It translates to CASSLTREAEAFF.

The chain employs TRBV4-2 and TRBJ2-3, with 8 bases fitting TRBD2. The CDR3 is 15 amino acids. CDR1 is LGHNA, CDR2 YNFKEQ, per germline. V trimming: 4 bases; J trimming: 1 base; junction bases outside the gene matches: 4. CDR3 protein: CASSRPAGGTDTQYF. The CDR3, as DNA: TGTGCCAGCAGCCGACCAGCGGGGGGCACAGATACGCAGTATTTT.

This rearrangement joins TRBV11-1 to TRBJ1-1; no clear D. The CDR3 has 13 residues. V was cut by 3 bases and J by 5 bases, with 10 bases left in between. Germline V lookup: CDR1 SGHAT, CDR2 FQDESV (reference sequence). CDR3 sequence: CASSFGMRTEAFF. The CDR3 DNA reads TGTGCCAGCAGCTTCGGGATGCGAACTGAAGCTTTCTTT.

This clone was detected only a few times. The gene calls are TRBV9 and TRBJ2-1; the match to TRBD1 covers 8 bases. The CDR3 loop spans 15 amino acids. Germline V gene lookup returns CDR1 SGDLS and CDR2 YYNGEE. The junction had 2 bases not matched to a gene; V was cut back by 0 bases and J by 3 bases. In DNA, the CDR3 is TGTGCCAGCAGCGTAGGACAGGGGTTCTACAATGAGCAGTTCTTC. Its protein product is CASSVGQGFYNEQFF. The variable domain in full, completed from reference TRBV9 and TRBJ2-1, reads DSGVTQTPKHLITATGQRVTLRCSPRSGDLSVYWYQQSLDQGLQFLIQYYNGEERAKGNILERFSAQQFPDLHSELNLSSLELGDSALYFCASSVGQGFYNEQFFGPGTRLTVL.

The chain links TRBV6-1 to TRBJ1-5, with no clear D. The CDR3 runs to 12 residues. Germline-derived CDR1 and CDR2 are MNHNS and SASEGT. V lost 7 bases, J lost 0 bases, and 4 bases lay in between. The CDR3: CASTFSNQPQHF. CDR3 nucleotide sequence: TGTGCCAGCACTTTTAGCAATCAGCCCCAGCATTTT.

CDR3 in amino acids: CASSAGWYTEAFF. For the CDR3, the DNA is TGTGCCAGCAGCGCAGGGTGGTACACTGAAGCTTTCTTT. This chain connects TRBV11-2 to TRBJ1-1; TRBD1 is a possible D gene (5 bases). The germline V gene encodes CDR1 SGHAT and CDR2 FQNNGV. Trimming removed 5 bases at V and 3 bases at J, with 10 bases between. The CDR3 loop spans 13 amino acids.

V gene TRBV7-2 combines with J gene TRBJ2-1; 10 bases are shared with TRBD2. CDR1 and CDR2 (germline): SGHTA, FQGNSA. This CDR3 is built from 18 residues. V lost 5 bases and J lost 2; bases outside the gene matches: 12. The CDR3 DNA is TGTGCCAGCAGCACCCCATCTAGCGGGAGTACCCCCTACAATGAGCAGTTCTTC. Protein product: CASSTPSSGSTPYNEQFF.

The genes are TRBV18 and TRBJ2-7, with TRBD1 matching over 7 bases. This CDR3 region has 14 residues. With V trimmed by 9 bases and J by 0 bases, 8 bases remained unmatched. In germline, CDR1 is KGHSH, CDR2 LQKENI. The CDR3 sequence: CASTNRTGSYEQYF. CDR3 nucleotide sequence: TGTGCCAGTACCAACCGGACAGGCTCCTACGAGCAGTACTTC.

This clone occurred a few times. The same CDR3 arises from other DNA sequences in this sample as well. This chain connects TRBV2 to TRBJ1-5; no reliable D call. Germline CDR1 and CDR2: SNHLY and FYNNEI. V shed 5 bases and J shed 1 base, with 12 bases lying between them. The CDR3 runs 15 residues. The CDR3 sequence is CASSRRGLSNQPQHF. The CDR3 DNA sequence: TGTGCCAGCAGTAGACGCGGTCTGAGCAATCAGCCCCAGCATTTT.

V and J are TRBV27 and TRBJ2-3, with 7 bases matching TRBD2. The CDR3 is 18 amino acids. V lost 0 bases and J lost 2; bases outside the gene matches: 11. Per germline, CDR1 MNHEY and CDR2 SMNVEV (reference sequence). The CDR3 region has the DNA TGTGCCAGCAGTTTATCCCGGGACTACCTGATGGACACAGATACGCAGTATTTT. This sequence encodes CASSLSRDYLMDTDTQYF.

The chain has TRBV15 and TRBJ1-2, with 9 positions matching TRBD1. With V trimmed by 0 bases and J by 3 bases, 5 bases remained unmatched. Germline lookup yields CDR1 LNHNV and CDR2 YYDKDF (reference sequence). This CDR3 contains 16 residues. CDR3 DNA: TGTGCCACCAGCAGAGATCTGAGACAGGGGGACTATGGCTACACCTTC. It specifies CATSRDLRQGDYGYTF.

This clone showed up just a few times. The chain couples TRBV19 to TRBJ1-4; no clear D gene. Between the trimmed V and J ends, which lost 7 bases and 6 bases, there was a span of 9 bases. Germline V gene lookup returns CDR1 LNHDA and CDR2 SQIVND (reference sequence). This CDR3 has 12 amino acids. The CDR3 DNA follows: TGTGCCAGTAAGTGGAGAGATGAAAAACTGTTTTTT. The encoded protein is CASKWRDEKLFF.

This clone appeared a few times. V is TRBV5-1 and J is TRBJ2-3; the match to TRBD2 covers 13 bases. CDR1 and CDR2 (germline): SGHRS, YFSETQ. The length of the CDR3 is 14 residues. With V trimmed by 4 bases and J by 7 bases, 3 bases remained unmatched. CDR3 nucleotides: TGCGCCAGCAGCAGGACTAGCGGGAGAAATACGCAGTATTTT. This translates into CASSRTSGRNTQYF.

This clone was seen only a few times. The chain combines TRBV7-2 with TRBJ2-7, with D possibly matching TRBD2 (5 bases). The germline gives CDR1 SGHTA, CDR2 FQGNSA. Trimming cost V 2 bases and J 4 bases, with 12 bases left between them. The CDR3 runs 14 residues. The CDR3 coding sequence is TGTGCCAGCAGCTTAAGGCGGGCCGGGTACGAGCAGTACTTC. As protein: CASSLRRAGYEQYF.

The chain recombines TRBV25-1 with TRBJ2-5; 9 nucleotides agree with TRBD1. The J call may not be correct, given that the DNA end is closer to TRBJ2-7. This CDR3 has 13 residues. CDR1 MGHDK and CDR2 SYGVNS come from the germline V gene. For the CDR3, the DNA is TGTGCCAGCAGTGAAGGGACAGGGAACGAGCAGTACTTC. It is translated as CASSEGTGNEQYF.

The gene calls are TRBV11-2 and TRBJ2-7; D unclear. The length of the CDR3 is 15 residues. V lost 0 bases and J 1 base, leaving 10 bases between the germline ends. The V gene's germline CDR1 is SGHAT and CDR2 FQNNGV. The CDR3, as DNA: TGTGCCAGCAGCTTAGATCGGTACCGTTCCTACGAGCAGTACTTC. Protein sequence: CASSLDRYRSYEQYF. The whole variable domain, filled in from reference TRBV11-2 and TRBJ2-7, reads EAGVAQSPRYKIIEKRQSVAFWCNPISGHATLYWYQQILGQGPKLLIQFQNNGVVDDSQLPKDRFSAERLKGVDSTLKIQPAKLEDSAVYLCASSLDRYRSYEQYFGPGTRLTVT.

The rearrangement uses TRBV7-8 and TRBJ2-7, with 10 bases that match TRBD2. The V and J ends lost 5 bases and 5 bases, in that order; junction bases with no gene match: 24. This CDR3 has 20 residues. CDR1 SGHVS and CDR2 FQNEAQ come from the germline V gene. The CDR3, as DNA: TGTGCCAGCAGCCCAAGGGAAAGGGGGCTGAGCGGGAGGGCCGTTAACGAGCAGTACTTC. It specifies CASSPRERGLSGRAVNEQYF.

There are a few counts of this clone. The V and J genes are TRBV5-4 and TRBJ2-2; perhaps TRBD2 as D (6 bases). Germline CDR1 and CDR2: SGHNT and YYREEE (reference sequence). V was clipped by 3 bases and J by 0 bases, with 12 bases between them. CDR3 length: 16 amino acids. For the CDR3, the DNA is TGTGCCAGCAGCTCCGCGGGGCGCGCGAACACCGGGGAGCTGTTTTTT. Its protein product is CASSSAGRANTGELFF.

The chain couples TRBV7-2 to TRBJ2-3; 7 bases map to TRBD1. This CDR3 comprises 15 residues. The germline V gene has CDR1 SGHTA and CDR2 FQGNSA. V was clipped by 2 bases and J by 4 bases; unmatched bases: 6. The DNA for the CDR3 is TGTGCCAGCAGCTTAAGACAGGGCGCCGCAGATACGCAGTATTTT. It is translated as CASSLRQGAADTQYF.

The chain's CDR3 is CASSRTDTEAFF. In DNA form, the CDR3 reads TGTGCCAGCTCACGGACGGACACTGAAGCTTTCTTT. This chain uses TRBV18 with TRBJ1-1; D is unresolved. CDR3 size: 12 residues. Trimming left V 4 bases short and J 3 bases short, with 6 bases between. Germline CDR1 reads KGHSH; CDR2 reads LQKENI.

This clone was detected only once. The chain is built from TRBV29-1 and TRBJ2-1; tentatively, D is TRBD2 (6 bases). V dropped 5 bases and J dropped 4 bases, with 18 bases sitting between them. The CDR3 covers 15 residues. In germline, CDR1 is SQVTM, CDR2 ANQGSEA. The CDR3 nucleotides are TGCAGCGTTACGAGCCGGGACTCTCTTTACAATGAGCAGTTCTTC. Encoded protein: CSVTSRDSLYNEQFF.

The rearrangement joins TRBV7-4 to TRBJ2-7; 8 bases are shared with TRBD2. The CDR3 runs to 18 residues. The J segment lost 2 bases and the V segment lost 4 bases, leaving 16 bases of the junction unmatched. The V gene's germline CDR1 is SGHVT and CDR2 SQSDAQ. DNA of the CDR3: TGTGCCAGCAGCTGCGGGCTTCCAGAGCGGGAGTATACCTACGAGCAGTACTTC. Its translation: CASSCGLPEREYTYEQYF.

The rearrangement joins TRBV5-4 to TRBJ2-7; possibly TRBD2 for D (6 bases). The CDR3 has 15 amino acids. From germline, CDR1 is SGHNT and CDR2 YYREEE (reference sequence). The V and J ends lost 5 bases and 4 bases respectively, with 19 bases between them. In nucleotides, the CDR3 is TGTGCCAGCAGTCGGCGGGATTCCGGGATGTACGAGCAGTACTTC. Translated, it gives CASSRRDSGMYEQYF.

This clone turned up a few times. This chain links TRBV28 with TRBJ2-1; 10 nucleotides align to TRBD1. Germline V gene sequence: CDR1 MDHEN, CDR2 SYDVKM. The CDR3 runs to 17 residues. The CDR3 is CASSILLSGQGLHEQFF. The CDR3 nucleotides read TGTGCGTCTTCGATCCTTCTTTCGGGACAGGGGTTGCATGAGCAGTTCTTC.

This clone has only one observation. An end of the junction differs from the germline gene, which may be a read error. The rearrangement links TRBV18 to TRBJ2-5, with D tentatively TRBD1 (6 bases). The CDR3 runs to 14 residues. Per germline, CDR1 KGHSH and CDR2 LQKENI. DNA of the CDR3: TGTACCAGCTCACCCGGACAGTTCCAAGAGACCCAGTACTTC. Amino acid sequence: CTSSPGQFQETQYF.

This clone turned up a few times. This chain connects TRBV11-2 to TRBJ2-7, with D unclear. Germline V gene data show CDR1 as SGHAT and CDR2 as FQNNGV. The ends were cut back, 2 bases at V and 3 bases at J, with 14 bases in the middle. The CDR3 sequence is 15 residues long. CDR3 residues: CASSLSGEPFYEQYF. CDR3 nucleotide sequence: TGTGCCAGCAGCTTATCGGGCGAACCATTCTACGAGCAGTACTTC.

On this clone itself: Mismatch with germline at one junction end may stem from a read error. The chain employs TRBV29-1 and TRBJ1-1; 7 positions agree with TRBD1. CDR1 SQVTM and CDR2 ANQGSEA come from the germline V gene. The CDR3 runs to 18 residues. The CDR3 DNA reads TGCAGCGCTTACGGTAAGGAAGGTTTGCAGGGGGACTTCACTAAAGCTTTCTTT. This sequence encodes CSAYGKEGLQGDFTKAFF.